The 4 T cell receptor beta chains presented below share a single source sample, sequenced in a study of shared clonotypes between healthy human individuals. Assay: immunoSEQ multiplex PCR; the TCRdb copy retains only in-frame clones and omits some. Counted here are fewer than 550,000 clones, 75% to 80% occurring once; the ten biggest clones make up roughly an eighth. The source material was PBMCs. These receptors were taken from a woman aged 40 to 49 in good health. Some clones in this sample may be carry-over from other donors' samples.

This clone has a single count. This chain links TRBV6-5 with TRBJ1-2; possible D gene TRBD1, 6 bases. CDR3 length: 13 residues. Germline V gene sequence: CDR1 MNHEY, CDR2 SVGAGI. Trimming took 4 bases from V and 4 from J, leaving 10 bases between them. Written as DNA, the CDR3 is TGTGCCAGCAGTTTCCAGACAGGCTATGGCTACACCTTC. Its protein product is CASSFQTGYGYTF.

The chain employs TRBV6-1 and TRBJ1-3, with D possibly being TRBD1 (6 bases). CDR1 and CDR2 (germline): MNHNS, SASEGT. V gave up 6 bases and J gave up 0 bases, with 12 bases separating them. CDR3 length: 15 residues. CDR3 loop: CASRATGSSGNTIYF. The DNA of the CDR3 is TGTGCCAGCAGAGCTACAGGGAGCTCTGGAAACACCATATATTTT.

This clone came up once. The chain carries TRBV10-3 and TRBJ1-1; D possibly corresponds to TRBD1 (5 bases). The CDR3 loop spans 14 amino acids. Germline V gene data show CDR1 as ENHRY and CDR2 as SYGVKD. The ends were cut back, 5 bases at V and 1 base at J, with 11 bases in the middle. The CDR3 coding sequence is TGTGCCATCAGTAAGGGACCTTCGAACACTGAAGCTTTCTTT. It is translated as CAISKGPSNTEAFF.

Turning to this clone: A much bigger clone sits one base away, suggesting this may be a read error. The V and J genes are TRBV7-2 and TRBJ2-3, with unresolved D. The CDR3 length is 14 residues. Looked up from germline, CDR1 is SGHTA and CDR2 is FQGNSA. V lost 3 bases and J lost 0, with 7 bases in between. CDR3 sequence: CASSFEHSTDTQYF. Written as DNA, the CDR3 is TGTGCCAGCAGCTTTGAACACAGCACAGATACGCAGTATTTT.